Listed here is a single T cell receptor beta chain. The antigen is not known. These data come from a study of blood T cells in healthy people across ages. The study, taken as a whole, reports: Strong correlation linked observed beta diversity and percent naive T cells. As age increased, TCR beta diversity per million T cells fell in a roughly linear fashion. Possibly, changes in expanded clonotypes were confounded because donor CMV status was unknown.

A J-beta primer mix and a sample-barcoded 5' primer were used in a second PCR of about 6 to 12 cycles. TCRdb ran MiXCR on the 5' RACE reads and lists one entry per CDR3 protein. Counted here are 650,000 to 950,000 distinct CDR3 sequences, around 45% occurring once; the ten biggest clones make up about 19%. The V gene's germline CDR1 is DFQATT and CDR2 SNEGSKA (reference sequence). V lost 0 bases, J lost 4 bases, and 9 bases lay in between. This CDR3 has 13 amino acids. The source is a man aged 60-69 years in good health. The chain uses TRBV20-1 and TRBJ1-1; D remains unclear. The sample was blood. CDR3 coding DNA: TGCAGTGCTAGAGATCTGGGGAGCACTGAAGCTTTCTTT. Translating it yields CSARDLGSTEAFF.